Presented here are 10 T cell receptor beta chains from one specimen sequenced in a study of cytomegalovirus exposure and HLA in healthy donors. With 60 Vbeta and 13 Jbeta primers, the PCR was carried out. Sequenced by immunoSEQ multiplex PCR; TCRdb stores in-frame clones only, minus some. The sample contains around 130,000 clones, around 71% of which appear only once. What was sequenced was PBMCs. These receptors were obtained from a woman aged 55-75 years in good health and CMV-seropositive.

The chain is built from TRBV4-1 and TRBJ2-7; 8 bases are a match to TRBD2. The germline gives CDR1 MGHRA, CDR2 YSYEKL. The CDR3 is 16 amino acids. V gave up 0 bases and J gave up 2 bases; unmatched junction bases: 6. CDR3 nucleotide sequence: TGCGCCAGCAGCCAAGATCGAACGGGGGGGCCCTACGAGCAGTACTTC. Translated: CASSQDRTGGPYEQYF.

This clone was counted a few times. The CDR3 reads CASSDPPGQRNSPLHF. The CDR3 nucleotides are TGTGCCAGCAGTGATCCCCCCGGACAGAGAAATTCACCCCTCCACTTT. V gene TRBV25-1 combines with J gene TRBJ1-6, with D possibly matching TRBD1 (6 bases). Between the trimmed V and J ends, which lost 3 bases and 7 bases, there was a span of 16 bases. The CDR3 is 16 amino acids. The germline V gene has CDR1 MGHDK and CDR2 SYGVNS. The variable domain in full, completed from reference TRBV25-1 and TRBJ1-6, reads EADIYQTPRYLVIGTGKKITLECSQTMGHDKMYWYQQDPGMELHLIHYSYGVNSTEKGDLSSESTVSRIRTEHFPLTLESARPSHTSQYLCASSDPPGQRNSPLHFGNGTRLTVT.

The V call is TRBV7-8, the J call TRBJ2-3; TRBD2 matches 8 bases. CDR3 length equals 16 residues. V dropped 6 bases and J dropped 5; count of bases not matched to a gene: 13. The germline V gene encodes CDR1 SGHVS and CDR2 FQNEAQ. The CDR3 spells CASRSLDGGAIDTQYF. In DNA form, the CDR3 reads TGTGCCAGCAGGTCACTGGACGGGGGGGCGATAGATACGCAGTATTTT.

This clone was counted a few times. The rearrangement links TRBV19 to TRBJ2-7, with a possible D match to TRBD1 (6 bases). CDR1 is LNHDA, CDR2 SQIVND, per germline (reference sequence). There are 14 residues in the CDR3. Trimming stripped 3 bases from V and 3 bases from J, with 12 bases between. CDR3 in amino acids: CASSMGAGYYEQYF. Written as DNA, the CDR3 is TGTGCCAGTAGTATGGGGGCAGGGTACTACGAGCAGTACTTC.

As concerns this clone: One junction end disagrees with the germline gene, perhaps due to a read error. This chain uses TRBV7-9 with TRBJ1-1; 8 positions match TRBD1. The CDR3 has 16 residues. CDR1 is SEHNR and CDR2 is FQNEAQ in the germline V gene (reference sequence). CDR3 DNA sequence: TGTTCCAGCAGCTCCGCCCGGACAGGGATATACACTGAAGCTTTCTTT. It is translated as CSSSSARTGIYTEAFF.

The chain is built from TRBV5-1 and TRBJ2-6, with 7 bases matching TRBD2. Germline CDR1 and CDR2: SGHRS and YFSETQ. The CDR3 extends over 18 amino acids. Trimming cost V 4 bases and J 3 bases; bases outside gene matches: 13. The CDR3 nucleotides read TGCGCCAGCAGCCCCACAGTAGCGGGTAAGCATGGGGCCAACGTCCTGACTTTC. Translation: CASSPTVAGKHGANVLTF.

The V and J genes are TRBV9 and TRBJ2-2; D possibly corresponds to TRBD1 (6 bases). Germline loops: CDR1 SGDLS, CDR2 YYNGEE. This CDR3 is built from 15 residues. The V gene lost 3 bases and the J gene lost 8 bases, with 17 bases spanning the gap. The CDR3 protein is CASSDARGIGGELFF. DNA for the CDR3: TGTGCCAGCAGCGACGCTAGGGGGATCGGGGGGGAGCTGTTTTTT. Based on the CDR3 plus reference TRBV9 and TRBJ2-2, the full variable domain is DSGVTQTPKHLITATGQRVTLRCSPRSGDLSVYWYQQSLDQGLQFLIQYYNGEERAKGNILERFSAQQFPDLHSELNLSSLELGDSALYFCASSDARGIGGELFFGEGSRLTVL.

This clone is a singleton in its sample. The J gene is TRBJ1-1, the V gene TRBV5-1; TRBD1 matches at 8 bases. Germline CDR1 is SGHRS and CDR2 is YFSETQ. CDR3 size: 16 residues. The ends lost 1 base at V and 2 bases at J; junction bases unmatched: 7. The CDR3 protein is CASSLIRQGANTEAFF. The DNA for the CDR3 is TGCGCCAGCAGCTTGATTAGGCAGGGGGCTAACACTGAAGCTTTCTTT. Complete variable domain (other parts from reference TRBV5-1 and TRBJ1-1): KAGVTQTPRYLIKTRGQQVTLSCSPISGHRSVSWYQQTPGQGLQFLFEYFSETQRNKGNFPGRFSGRQFSNSRSEMNVSTLELGDSALYLCASSLIRQGANTEAFFGQGTRLTVV.

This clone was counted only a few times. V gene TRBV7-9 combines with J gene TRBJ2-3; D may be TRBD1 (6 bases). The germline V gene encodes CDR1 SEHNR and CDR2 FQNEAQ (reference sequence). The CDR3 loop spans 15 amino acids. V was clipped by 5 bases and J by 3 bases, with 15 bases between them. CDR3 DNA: TGTGCCAGCAGCACAGGGACCTCGGAGACAGATACGCAGTATTTT. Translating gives CASSTGTSETDTQYF.

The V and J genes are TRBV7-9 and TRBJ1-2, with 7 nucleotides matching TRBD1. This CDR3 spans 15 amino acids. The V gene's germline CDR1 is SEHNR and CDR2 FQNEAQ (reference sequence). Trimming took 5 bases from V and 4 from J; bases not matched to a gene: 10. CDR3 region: CASSREGALGYGYTF. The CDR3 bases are TGTGCCAGCAGCCGCGAGGGGGCCCTGGGCTATGGCTACACCTTC.